Below, 30 T cell receptor beta chains from the same sample are listed, as sequenced in a study of blood T cells in healthy people across ages. For the second PCR, which ran for 7 to 11 cycles, a sample-barcoded 5' primer and a J-beta primer mix were used. Each CDR3 protein is one row after TCRdb ran MiXCR on the 5' RACE reads. The sample records about 720,000 distinct CDR3 sequences, 20% to 25% being singletons. Material for sequencing was blood. These receptors were obtained from a man between 65 and 79 years old in good health.

This chain connects TRBV4-2 to TRBJ2-1, with a tentative D call TRBD2 (5 bases). The germline V gene has CDR1 LGHNA and CDR2 YNFKEQ. V gave up 0 bases and J gave up 4 bases, with 13 bases separating them. The CDR3 is made up of 16 amino acids. CDR3 sequence: CASSQDVASKYNEQFF. The CDR3 DNA follows: TGTGCCAGCAGCCAAGATGTAGCGTCTAAATACAATGAGCAGTTCTTC.

A note on this clonotype: Germline is not matched at one junction end, which may reflect a read error. The V call is TRBV7-6, the J call TRBJ1-1; D unclear. The germline V gene has CDR1 SGHVS and CDR2 FNYEAQ. The CDR3 spans 13 residues. The CDR3 region is CASNLVAGTEAFF. The CDR3 DNA is TGTGCCAGCAACTTAGTCGCGGGCACTGAAGCTTTCTTT.

The chain uses TRBV7-2 and TRBJ2-5; tentatively, D is TRBD2 (6 bases). This CDR3 comprises 14 residues. Between the trimmed V and J ends, which lost 5 bases and 4 bases, there was a span of 14 bases. CDR1 and CDR2 from the germline V gene are SGHTA and FQGNSA. The CDR3 DNA reads TGTGCCAGCAGCCGAGGACTATTGTTAGAGACCCAGTACTTC. Translated, it gives CASSRGLLLETQYF. The variable domain in full, completed from reference TRBV7-2 and TRBJ2-5, reads GAGVSQSPSNKVTEKGKDVELRCDPISGHTALYWYRQSLGQGLEFLIYFQGNSAPDKSGLPSDRFSAERTGGSVSTLTIQRTQQEDSAVYLCASSRGLLLETQYFGPGTRLLVL.

The gene calls are TRBV29-1 and TRBJ2-1; 10 bases line up with TRBD2. Germline-derived CDR1 and CDR2 are SQVTM and ANQGSEA. V gave up 5 bases and J gave up 1 base; unmatched junction bases: 5. The CDR3 loop spans 15 amino acids. The CDR3 loop is CSVWLAGASYNEQFF. The DNA of the CDR3 is TGCAGCGTTTGGCTAGCGGGGGCATCCTACAATGAGCAGTTCTTC.

This sequence joins TRBV24-1 and TRBJ2-3; D is possibly TRBD2 (5 bases). V gave up 3 bases and J gave up 1 base, with 13 bases separating them. Per the germline V gene, CDR1 is KGHDR and CDR2 is SFDVKD. The CDR3 runs to 16 residues. CDR3 amino acids: CATSDPAGKGTDTQYF. CDR3 nucleotide sequence: TGTGCCACCAGTGATCCGGCGGGCAAGGGCACAGATACGCAGTATTTT.

J is TRBJ2-7 and V is TRBV5-1; the D call may be TRBD1 or TRBD2 (5 bases each). The CDR3 is 13 amino acids. Germline assignment: CDR1 SGHRS and CDR2 YFSETQ. V lost 4 bases, J lost 3 bases, and 11 bases lay in between. The CDR3 DNA is TGCGCCAGCAGCCGGGACGAGTTCTACGAGCAGTACTTC. The encoded protein is CASSRDEFYEQYF.

This clonotype was picked up a small number of times. The rearrangement links TRBV20-1 to TRBJ2-5, with 12 bases fitting TRBD2. The DNA end favors TRBJ2-1, so the J call may be wrong. The germline CDR1 and CDR2 sequences are DFQATT and SNEGSKA (reference sequence). CDR3 length: 15 residues. In DNA, the CDR3 is TGCAGTGCTGGACAGACTAGCGGGGGTCTTGCTGAGCAGTTCTTC. Its translation: CSAGQTSGGLAEQFF.

The rearrangement joins TRBV29-1 to TRBJ2-1; a possible D gene is TRBD1 (6 bases). Trimming removed 4 bases at V and 9 bases at J, with 16 bases between. The CDR3 covers 13 residues. Germline assignment: CDR1 SQVTM and CDR2 ANQGSEA. CDR3 amino acids: CSVAPAARGEQFF. CDR3 DNA sequence: TGCAGCGTTGCCCCGGCCGCCAGGGGTGAGCAGTTCTTC.

This clonotype was seen a single time. One base away lies a much larger clone, so this may be a sequencing read error. The chain is built from TRBV4-2 and TRBJ2-1; no clear D. The CDR3 spans 14 residues. CDR1 is LGHNA and CDR2 is YNFKEQ in the germline V gene. CDR3 sequence (DNA): TGTGTCAGCAGCCAAGAAGGGCCCCCAGGTGAGCAGTTCTTC. This codes for CVSSQEGPPGEQFF.

The genes are TRBV29-1 and TRBJ2-3; maybe TRBD2 (7 bases). Trimming took off 3 bases at V and 6 bases at J, with 10 bases between the two ends. CDR1 is SQVTM and CDR2 is ANQGSEA in the germline V gene. The CDR3 is 12 amino acids. CDR3 sequence reads: CSVDRGGDTQYF. CDR3 DNA: TGCAGCGTTGACAGGGGAGGGGATACGCAGTATTTT.

The rearrangement links TRBV7-9 to TRBJ1-1; D not resolved. The germline gives CDR1 SEHNR, CDR2 FQNEAQ (reference sequence). Deletions cut 1 base from V and 4 bases from J, with 10 bases between. The CDR3 consists of 14 residues. This CDR3 reads CASSLDMGVTEAFF. The CDR3 DNA reads TGTGCCAGCAGCTTAGATATGGGCGTCACTGAAGCTTTCTTT. Complete variable domain (other parts from reference TRBV7-9 and TRBJ1-1): DTGVSQNPRHKITKRGQNVTFRCDPISEHNRLYWYRQTLGQGPEFLTYFQNEAQLEKSRLLSDRFSAERPKGSFSTLEIQRTEQGDSAMYLCASSLDMGVTEAFFGQGTRLTVV.

In its sample, this clonotype was seen a few times. The rearrangement uses TRBV7-2 and TRBJ2-1; the D gene is possibly TRBD1 (5 bases). The J call is doubtful: the DNA matches TRBJ2-5 better. CDR3 size: 17 residues. Germline CDR1 reads SGHTA; CDR2 reads FQGNSA. Here the CDR3 reads CASSLKGLSGLGGTQYF. The CDR3 nucleotides are TGTGCCAGCAGCTTAAAGGGTCTTTCAGGGCTGGGTGGAACCCAGTACTTC.

The V call is TRBV29-1, the J call TRBJ2-5; 7 nucleotides agree with TRBD2. V lost 6 bases to trimming and J lost 5 bases; unmatched junction nucleotides: 6. This CDR3 has 12 residues. Germline values: CDR1 SQVTM, CDR2 ANQGSEA. CDR3 DNA sequence: TGCAGCGTCTGGACTAGTCGGGAGACCCAGTACTTC. It codes for CSVWTSRETQYF.

This clonotype was counted a few times. The J gene is TRBJ2-5, the V gene TRBV5-1; D gene unclear. The J call is uncertain, as TRBJ2-7 better fits the DNA end. The CDR3 is 15 amino acids. The germline V gene has CDR1 SGHRS and CDR2 YFSETQ. CDR3 in DNA: TGCGCCAGCAGCTCCATCAGGAGTTCAGACTACGAGCAGTACTTC. Its protein product is CASSSIRSSDYEQYF.

This clonotype was found a few times. The chain is built from TRBV20-1 and TRBJ2-2; no firm D call. Trimming left V 6 bases short and J 3 bases short, with 14 bases between. Germline CDR1 reads DFQATT; CDR2 reads SNEGSKA (reference sequence). The CDR3 runs to 14 residues. CDR3 bases: TGCAGTGCCCTTAGGGCCGGCGACACCGGGGAGCTGTTTTTT. It encodes CSALRAGDTGELFF.

The V gene is TRBV7-2, the J gene TRBJ2-5; 14 bases match TRBD2. This CDR3 is 18 amino acids long. Looked up from germline, CDR1 is SGHTA and CDR2 is FQGNSA. V was pared by 2 bases and J by 4 bases, with 9 bases of the junction left unmatched. The CDR3 coding sequence is TGTGCCAGCAGCTTACGGAGACTAGCGGGGGGGCATCGAGAGACCCAGTACTTC. Amino acid sequence: CASSLRRLAGGHRETQYF.

Only a few counts were recorded for this clonotype. J is TRBJ1-2 and V is TRBV20-1, with D perhaps matching TRBD1 (5 bases). Germline values: CDR1 DFQATT, CDR2 SNEGSKA (reference sequence). This CDR3 is 11 amino acids long. The V end was cut by 5 bases, the J end by 7 bases, with 11 bases between. This CDR3 reads CSASGISGYTF. The CDR3 DNA reads TGCAGTGCTTCAGGGATTTCTGGCTACACCTTC.

J is TRBJ2-3 and V is TRBV12-3 or TRBV12-4; D uncertain. V was trimmed by 6 bases and J by 4 bases, leaving 8 bases between them. The CDR3 covers 12 residues. The chain's CDR3 is CASRALADTQYF. The CDR3 DNA sequence: TGTGCCAGCAGAGCCTTGGCAGATACGCAGTATTTT.

This clonotype appeared a few times. This rearrangement joins TRBV5-4 to TRBJ2-1; 10 bases are shared with TRBD1. The CDR3 spans 16 residues. V shed 5 bases, J shed 0 bases, and the junction held 5 bases outside the gene matches. Germline assignment: CDR1 SGHNT and CDR2 YYREEE (reference sequence). CDR3 sequence reads: CASRRDRGISYNEQFF. Here the CDR3 DNA reads TGTGCCAGCAGACGGGACAGGGGAATCTCCTACAATGAGCAGTTCTTC.

This clonotype has ten or more counts. The gene calls are TRBV6-5 and TRBJ1-2; possible D gene TRBD1, 5 bases. The CDR3 covers 12 residues. Per the germline V gene, CDR1 is MNHEY and CDR2 is SVGAGI. Trimming took off 5 bases at V and 4 bases at J, with 8 bases between the two ends. This CDR3 reads CASSGDVYGYTF. As DNA, the CDR3 is TGTGCCAGCAGTGGGGACGTCTATGGCTACACCTTC.

In DNA form, the CDR3 reads TGTGCCAGCAGCTTTAGACTAGCGGGGGGGCTGGATACGCAGTATTTT. This gives the protein CASSFRLAGGLDTQYF. The chain joins TRBV9 to TRBJ2-3; TRBD2 matches 14 bases. Trimming at V came to 4 bases and at J to 6 bases, leaving 7 bases not matched to a gene. Germline CDR1 reads SGDLS; CDR2 reads YYNGEE. This CDR3 has 16 amino acids.

The chain employs TRBV15 and TRBJ2-1; D possibly corresponds to TRBD2 (6 bases). The CDR3 is made up of 16 amino acids. The germline V and J ends were trimmed by 4 bases and 4 bases, with 17 bases remaining between them. In germline, CDR1 is LNHNV, CDR2 YYDKDF (reference sequence). The CDR3 nucleotides are TGTGCCACCAGCAATGGCGGCGGGGCCCTATACAATGAGCAGTTCTTC. Encoded protein: CATSNGGGALYNEQFF. Based on the CDR3 plus reference TRBV15 and TRBJ2-1, the full variable domain is DAMVIQNPRYQVTQFGKPVTLSCSQTLNHNVMYWYQQKSSQAPKLLFHYYDKDFNNEADTPDNFQSRRPNTSFCFLDIRSPGLGDTAMYLCATSNGGGALYNEQFFGPGTRLTVL.

This clonotype was counted only a few times. The rearrangement joins TRBV3-1 to TRBJ2-1; D might be TRBD2 (5 bases). The V end lost 0 bases, the J end lost 9 bases, and 18 bases lay between the germline ends. This CDR3 contains 16 residues. Germline V CDR1 and CDR2: LGHDT, YNNKEL (reference sequence). CDR3 coding DNA: TGTGCCAGCAGCCAAGATCTCGTGCCAACGGGAAGTGAGCAGTTCTTC. Its translation is CASSQDLVPTGSEQFF.

About this clonotype itself: With a much larger clone just one base away, this may be a read error. This CDR3 reads CASRPGVDTQYF. CDR3 DNA sequence: TGTGCCAGCAGACCAGGGGTAGATACGCAGTATTTT. The J gene is TRBJ2-3, the V gene TRBV27, with D possibly matching TRBD1 (6 bases). Trimming took 6 bases from V and 5 from J, leaving 9 bases between them. Per germline, CDR1 MNHEY and CDR2 SMNVEV (reference sequence). CDR3 length: 12 residues.

This clonotype was observed a few times. This chain connects TRBV3-1 to TRBJ2-1; no reliable D call. TRBJ2-7 explains the end of the DNA better; the J call may be wrong. The CDR3 is 13 residues long. The germline CDR1 and CDR2 sequences are LGHDT and YNNKEL (reference sequence). The CDR3 protein is CASSQAPTYEQYF. The CDR3 DNA follows: TGTGCCAGCAGCCAAGCCCCGACATACGAGCAGTACTTC.

This clonotype was seen ten or more times. V gene TRBV6-6 combines with J gene TRBJ1-1, with unresolved D. Per germline, CDR1 MNHNY and CDR2 SVGAGI (reference sequence). V lost 2 bases and J 5 bases, leaving 9 bases between the germline ends. The CDR3 totals 13 residues. CDR3 region: CASSYVGPTEAFF. The CDR3, as DNA: TGTGCCAGCAGTTACGTGGGCCCTACTGAAGCTTTCTTT.

This clonotype was found a few times. The V gene is TRBV5-1, the J gene TRBJ1-1, with a tentative D call TRBD1 (5 bases). From germline, CDR1 is SGHRS and CDR2 YFSETQ. Trimming removed 6 bases from V and 4 bases from J, with 13 bases in between. CDR3 length: 13 residues. CDR3 sequence: CASKRTRGTEAFF. CDR3 coding DNA: TGCGCCAGCAAACGGACAAGAGGCACTGAAGCTTTCTTT. Combining the CDR3 with reference TRBV5-1 and TRBJ1-1 gives the whole variable domain KAGVTQTPRYLIKTRGQQVTLSCSPISGHRSVSWYQQTPGQGLQFLFEYFSETQRNKGNFPGRFSGRQFSNSRSEMNVSTLELGDSALYLCASKRTRGTEAFFGQGTRLTVV.

A few counts support this clonotype. The rearrangement uses TRBV29-1 and TRBJ2-5; no definite D call. This CDR3 is 13 amino acids long. CDR1 and CDR2 (germline): SQVTM, ANQGSEA. Trimming shortened V by 5 bases and J by 5 bases, and 15 bases separated the two germline ends. The CDR3 nucleotides are TGCAGCGTTCCGACCGCACCTTATGAGACCCAGTACTTC. This codes for CSVPTAPYETQYF.

Details on this clonotype: At one end, the junction sequence differs from germline, possibly due to a read error. This chain joins TRBV5-1 and TRBJ1-5, with unresolved D. This CDR3 spans 13 amino acids. Germline V gives CDR1 SGHRS, CDR2 YFSETQ. CDR3 sequence reads: CASAPGSDQPEHF. The CDR3 nucleotides read TGCGCCAGCGCCCCTGGTTCGGATCAGCCCGAGCATTTT. Variable domain in full (rest from reference TRBV5-1 and TRBJ1-5): KAGVTQTPRYLIKTRGQQVTLSCSPISGHRSVSWYQQTPGQGLQFLFEYFSETQRNKGNFPGRFSGRQFSNSRSEMNVSTLELGDSALYLCASAPGSDQPEHFGDGTRLSIL.

V is TRBV9 and J is TRBJ2-7; tentatively, D is TRBD2 (5 bases). The DNA end favors TRBJ2-1, so the J call may be wrong. Germline assignment: CDR1 SGDLS and CDR2 YYNGEE. The CDR3 contains 14 residues. CDR3 DNA: TGTGCCAGCAGCTTCAGGACCGGAGGCAATGAGCAGTTCTTC. Translation gives CASSFRTGGNEQFF.